Given below is one T cell receptor (beta chain) in context. Its antigen is still unknown. No base qualities exist here, and no much larger clone lies one base off it. The cohort comprised some 680 healthy bone marrow donors. At the time of sampling, all cohort members were nominally healthy, though unrecorded immune exposures were likely present. The donor tested CMV seronegative, placing the donor among the 300 to 450 seronegative members of the cohort. A peripheral blood sample was collected from each donor, and TCR beta sequencing was performed on peripheral blood mononuclear cells. Genomic DNA was extracted from the blood cell samples with the Qiagen DNeasy Blood Extraction Kit. These data come from a study of cytomegalovirus exposure and HLA in healthy donors (dated 2017 in TCRdb). For the wider study: According to an earlier analysis of a few hundred of the donors, some 180 million T cells yielded roughly 100 million unique TCR beta sequences and around 300 Gb of sequence data. An early release covering 500 to 750 HLA-typed donors comprised about 310 gigabases of sequencing data and some 79 million unique TCR sequences. Of the approximately 400 genotyped donors, approximately 80% fell in the genetic ancestry cluster associated with self-reported Caucasian donors. The study aimed to test whether cataloging public T cell receptors could reveal signatures of past pathogen exposure. The study profiled the T cell repertoires of about 720 subjects by immunosequencing and related them to cytomegalovirus serostatus. Along with the approximately 600-subject first cohort, a separate validation cohort of 120 different subjects was used. To predict cytomegalovirus infection status, the study brought together high-throughput TCR immunosequencing, statistical association of individual TCRs with disease status, and machine learning. A later analysis re-examined previously published TCR beta repertoires from about 700 donors and added high-resolution HLA genotyping to investigate patterns of TCR occurrence. The later analysis used no new phenotypic data to find candidate immune exposures, relying instead on TCR beta sequences and their occurrence across donors. An earlier analysis of fewer than 750 of the donors used high-throughput TCR beta sequencing to judge whether each TCR beta V gene segment behaved as functional or pseudogenic. Alongside the repertoire data, information on donor age, sex, ethnicity and CMV serostatus was compiled. Genome-wide SNP genotypes for about 60% of the roughly 670 donors were used in a later genetic analysis, which treated that subset as a discovery cohort. All discovery cohort repertoires had been generated on a single sequencing platform. HLA typing covered class I and class II loci at four-digit resolution. The number of donors typed differed by locus, with about 629-640 for A, B, C, DRB1 and DQB1, roughly 520 for DQA1, about 610 for DPA1, and approximately 470 for DPB1. Five DR-DQ haplotypes were handled as single units for association and clustering because linkage in the cohort was strong. On average, about 200,000 unique TCR beta nucleotide sequences were sequenced per donor among 398 genotyped donors of the cohort, with approximately 18% of those sequences being non-productive.

Measured from the cysteine to the phenylalanine, the CDR3 is 15 residues long. CDR3 DNA is the only sequence kept; it has 45 bases, read in frame from the first base. Reading the germline V gene gives CDR1 SGDLS and CDR2 YYNGEE. V is pruned by 2 bases and J by 3 bases, leaving 4 bases of the junction without a gene match. Libraries were made using the immunoSEQ multiplex PCR assay. A mixture of 60 forward primers for TCR Vbeta segments and 13 reverse primers for TCR Jbeta segments was used in the multiplex PCR. The CDR3 region of rearranged TCR beta genes was amplified from genomic DNA with a multiplex PCR assay. The Illumina HiSeq System was used to sequence the amplified TCR beta libraries as 87-base-pair reads. The study's processing was this. A later analysis tallied tens of millions of unique TCR beta chains across the 600 to 700 repertoires, and around 12 million of those chains were shared by two or more donors. Raw reads were error-corrected and collapsed into unique sequences by a nearest-neighbor algorithm in which closely related sequences were merged to remove PCR and sequencing errors. Alignment of CDR3 sequences to IMGT reference sequences was used to assign V, D and J gene segments. For a sequence to be retained, a match of at least six nucleotides to both a V gene segment and a J gene segment was required. A rearrangement was called productive if the CDR3 had no stop codons and remained in frame with V and J, and every other rearrangement was called non-productive. Following IMGT convention, CDR3 was defined as the stretch from the second conserved V-encoded cysteine up to the conserved J-encoded phenylalanine. The earlier analysis of about 530 of the donors excluded any sequence lacking an unambiguous match to a single V gene segment. An earlier analysis of several hundred of the donors called V segments functional above 56.7% productive rearrangements and segregating when the between-donor standard deviation exceeded 5%. A statistical classification framework was developed to diagnose cytomegalovirus status using the catalog of TCR beta chain sequences. A later analysis assigned V and J genes by comparing TCR nucleotide sequences with IMGT/GENE-DB human TR gene sequences. A later analysis assigned CDR3 sequences and most-parsimonious VDJ recombination scenarios with the TCRdist pipeline. A later analysis defined each TCR beta chain by its CDR3 amino acid sequence plus V-gene family, and excluded reads lacking a unique V-gene family. As a way to deal with suspected cross-contamination and a sequencing artifact, a later analysis dropped hundreds of nucleotide sequences that were highly shared and had low generation probability. In a later analysis, a clonal expansion index for each public chain was calculated from normalized within-repertoire ranks of inferred template counts. A later analysis computed generation probabilities with a VDJ recombination model fitted to out-of-frame rearrangements, and checked the results against IGoR. In a later analysis, TCR-TCR, TCR-HLA and TCR-CMV co-occurrence was scored with hypergeometric tests, and a repertoire-size bias correction was applied to TCR pairs. False discovery rates were estimated in a later analysis by permuting HLA or CMV assignments 20 times. In a later analysis, co-occurring TCRs were grouped using DBSCAN, and TCRdist sequence similarity was added for clustering within HLA-allele-positive subsets. Repertoires with fewer than 30,000 or more than 120,000 public chains were left out of co-occurrence clustering, as were about 5 repertoires with anomalous nucleotide sharing. TCRdb obtained this table from immuneACCESS and retained in-frame rearrangements with V and J assigned. These tables miss some clones; where compared with another copy, unresolved V genes account for less than half of the shortfall, and the remainder is unexplained. V, J and clone size reflect that table, while D and trimming were determined from the DNA. The sample table records approximately 150,000 clones; about 80% of these occur just once. The ten largest clones capture roughly an eighth of the sample.

Points the paper makes about the study in general: Most TCR sequences were observed very rarely across donors, whereas some public TCRs were present in many individuals. Because counts were too low, more than 15 rarely observed V segments, including chromosome 9 orphons, were excluded from the earlier analysis of 587 of the donors. In the study, some 160 TCR beta chains were listed as associated with cytomegalovirus. It was suggested by the authors that the approach could potentially be generalized to other disease states and immunological phenotypes. In a later analysis, several top co-occurrence clusters were reported to appear linked to parvovirus B19, influenza, CMV and Epstein-Barr virus. In both the original and validation cohorts, the classifier was reported to diagnose cytomegalovirus status with high specificity and sensitivity. Compared with equally common non-associated chains, HLA-associated TCR beta chains in a later analysis were more clonally expanded and had lower generation probabilities. A further reported finding was that TCR beta sequences accurately predicted the HLA-A and HLA-B alleles for most subjects in the first cohort. Roughly uniform sequencing depth across donors was assumed in presence/absence analyses, although this assumption may not hold. Because HLA typing was unavailable for some donors at each locus, only the typed subset was used in association tests. According to a later analysis, TCR association rates differed among HLA loci, with DRB1 alleles showing the most associated TCRs and HLA-C alleles showing the fewest. The cohort was sequenced for TCR beta chains only, and without alpha or paired-chain data the features that could be detected were limited. In a later genetic analysis, fewer N-insertions in productive TCRs were reported among donors in an Asian-associated ancestry cluster than the roughly 670-donor mean. Correlated functional status among segregating V segments might reflect linkage disequilibrium, but an unknown experimental factor could not be ruled out. A cluster of highly shared sequence variants was judged likely to represent a technical artifact of the sequencing pipeline. In vitro tests confirmed that a few of the cytomegalovirus-associated TCR beta chains recognize cytomegalovirus antigens. Most CMV-associated TCR beta chains appeared to be HLA-restricted in a later analysis, and the HLA associations seemed to be driven largely by CMV exposure. In an earlier analysis of 587 of the donors, most TCR beta V segments appeared in productive rearrangements about 87% or about 30% of the time, broadly matching IMGT annotations. The 87-base-pair reads could not distinguish some IMGT-functional V segments, including TRBV6-2 and TRBV6-3, so those segments were excluded. Immune exposure information for the cohort was limited to CMV serostatus. At a false discovery rate of 0.05, a later analysis linked about 17,000 TCR beta sequences to specific HLA alleles. V-gene and J-gene trimming of TCR beta chains was associated with a missense DCLRE1C variant in a later genetic analysis, and the association was replicated in an independent cohort. Strong co-occurrence of HLA alleles, especially DR and DQ, made assigning TCR associations to individual alleles difficult.

Material: PBMCs. The chain employs TRBV9 and TRBJ2-5, and TRBD2 matches 10 of the central bases. This receptor was identified in a woman in her thirties or forties in good health and CMV-seronegative. CDR3 protein: CASSVGTSVEETQYF. The nucleotide sequence reads TGTGCCAGCAGCGTCGGGACTAGCGTTGAAGAGACCCAGTACTTC.